Listed below are T cell receptor beta chains from one sample, sequenced in a study of tumor and adjacent non-tumor tissue in lung cancer. One entry per CDR3 protein, called by TCRdb with MiXCR from the multiplex PCR reads. This table has some 74,000 distinct CDR3 sequences, over 55% appearing once. The sample taken for sequencing was lung tumor tissue. These receptor sequences come from a middle-aged woman with non-small cell lung cancer. The CDR3 runs from the conserved cysteine through the conserved F or W. A D gene is named only where the DNA matches it firmly. Where a row states a size, it is once, few, many or the class of an expanded clone; other rows omit it.

abundance | j_gene | v_gene | d_gene | CDR3aa | CDR3nt
many | TRBJ2-5 | TRBV7-3 | TRBD2 | CASSPRLAGGQETQYF | TGTGCCAGCAGCCCCAGACTAGCGGGGGGTCAAGAGACCCAGTACTTC
NA | TRBJ2-5 | TRBV4-2 | NA | CTSSQGEVRGWETQYF | TGTACCAGCAGCCAAGGGGAGGTGCGCGGTTGGGAGACCCAGTACTTC
NA | TRBJ2-5 | TRBV7-3 | TRBD1 | CASSFRGPQETQYF | TGTGCCAGCAGCTTCAGGGGGCCCCAAGAGACCCAGTACTTC
NA | TRBJ2-3 | TRBV6-1 | NA | CASNERQGSTDTRYF | TGTGCCAGCAATGAACGTCAAGGGAGCACAGATACGCGGTATTTT
NA | TRBJ1-5 | TRBV6-1 | NA | CANSEFGSAYSNQPQHF | TGTGCCAACAGTGAATTCGGGTCGGCTTACAGCAATCAGCCCCAGCATTTT
NA | TRBJ2-2 | TRBV6-5 | NA | CASSYSWGRNTGELFF | TGTGCCAGCAGTTACTCGTGGGGGCGCAACACCGGAGAGCTGTTTTTT
NA | TRBJ2-7 | TRBV11-2 | NA | CASSLGGSRQYEQYF | TGTGCCAGCAGCTTAGGCGGAAGCAGGCAATACGAGCAGTACTTC
once | TRBJ1-4 | TRBV11-1 | NA | CASSLDYETGAERLFF | TGTGCCAGCAGCTTAGACTACGAGACAGGAGCCGAAAGACTGTTTTTC
once | TRBJ2-7 | TRBV4-2 | NA | CANSQAQLVGSSYEQYF | TGTGCCAACAGCCAAGCGCAACTAGTGGGGTCTTCCTACGAGCAGTACTTC
NA | TRBJ2-7 | TRBV6-6 | NA | CASTMGGPNPEQYF | TGTGCCAGCACCATGGGGGGGCCCAATCCCGAGCAGTACTTC
many | TRBJ1-5 | TRBV20-1 | TRBD1 | CSASYRDRGHDQPQHF | TGCAGTGCTTCTTACCGGGACAGGGGCCACGATCAGCCCCAGCATTTT
NA | TRBJ2-5 | TRBV5-4 | TRBD1 | CASSFRQGIGEENQYF | TGTGCCAGCAGCTTTCGACAGGGGATAGGAGAGGAGAACCAGTACTTC
NA | TRBJ2-7 | TRBV5-6 | NA | CANSLGEGRTIYDQYF | TGTGCCAACAGCTTGGGGGAAGGCAGGACCATCTACGATCAGTACTTC
NA | TRBJ1-5 | TRBV2 | NA | CASSGGNQPQHF | TGTGCCAGCAGTGGTGGCAATCAGCCCCAGCATTTT
NA | TRBJ2-6 | TRBV11-2 | NA | CASSPNLKGSGTNALTF | TGTGCCAGCAGCCCGAACTTAAAGGGCTCTGGGACCAACGCCCTGACTTTC
NA | TRBJ2-1 | TRBV11-3 | NA | CAYSSQGVAEYNEQFF | TGTGCCTACAGCAGTCAGGGCGTAGCGGAGTACAATGAGCAGTTCTTC
NA | TRBJ2-3 | TRBV14 | NA | CASSQGHTDTQYF | TGTGCCAGCAGTCAAGGCCATACAGATACGCAGTATTTT
many | TRBJ2-2 | TRBV30 | NA | CAWTSSNTGELFF | TGTGCCTGGACCTCCTCGAACACCGGGGAGCTGTTTTTT
NA | TRBJ2-3 | TRBV20-1 | TRBD2 | CNASKRGFTDTQYF | TGCAATGCTTCCAAGCGGGGGTTTACAGATACGCAATATTTT
once | TRBJ2-3 | TRBV6-5 | TRBD2 | CACSKLAGATYTQYF | TGTGCCTGCAGTAAACTAGCGGGGGCCACATATACGCAGTATTTT
once | TRBJ2-5 | TRBV12-3/TRBV12-4 | TRBD2 | CASTSGTSGLYQETQYF | TGTGCCAGCACTTCCGGGACTAGTGGGCTGTACCAAGAGACTCAGTACTTC
NA | TRBJ2-3 | TRBV11-1 | NA | CTSSFPSGQYF | TGTACCAGCAGCTTTCCAAGCGGGCAGTATTTT